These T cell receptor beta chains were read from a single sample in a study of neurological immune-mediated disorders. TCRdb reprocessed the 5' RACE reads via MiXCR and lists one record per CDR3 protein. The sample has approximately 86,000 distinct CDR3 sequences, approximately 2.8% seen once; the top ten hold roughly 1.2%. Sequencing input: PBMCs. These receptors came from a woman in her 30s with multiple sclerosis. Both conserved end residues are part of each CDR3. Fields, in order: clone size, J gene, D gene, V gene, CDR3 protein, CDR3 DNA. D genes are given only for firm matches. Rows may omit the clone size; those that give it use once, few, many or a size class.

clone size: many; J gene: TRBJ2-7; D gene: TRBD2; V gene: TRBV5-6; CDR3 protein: CASTFGPRSGSTIYEQYF; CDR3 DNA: TGTGCCAGCACCTTTGGTCCCCGGAGCGGGAGTACAATATACGAGCAGTACTTC
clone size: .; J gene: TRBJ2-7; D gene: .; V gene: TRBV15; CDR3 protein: CATSRGWGSGSTYEQYF; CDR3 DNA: TGTGCCACCAGCAGGGGGTGGGGTAGCGGTTCTACCTACGAGCAGTACTTC
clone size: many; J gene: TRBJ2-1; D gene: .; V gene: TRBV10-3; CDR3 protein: CAIREEGQYSEQFF; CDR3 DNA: TGTGCCATCAGGGAGGAGGGCCAATATTCCGAGCAGTTCTTC
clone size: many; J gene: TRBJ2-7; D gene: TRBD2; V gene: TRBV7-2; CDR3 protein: CASSLALAGGVEQYF; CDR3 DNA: TGTGCCAGCAGCTTAGCACTAGCGGGAGGGGTCGAGCAGTACTTC
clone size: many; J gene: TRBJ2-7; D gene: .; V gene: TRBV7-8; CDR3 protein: CASLLAGPGSEQYF; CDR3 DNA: TGTGCCAGCTTACTGGCAGGCCCAGGGTCCGAGCAGTACTTC
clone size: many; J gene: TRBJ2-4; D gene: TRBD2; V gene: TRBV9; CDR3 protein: CASSVGDSGRVEGVKNIQYF; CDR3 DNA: TGTGCCAGCAGCGTAGGTGATAGCGGGAGGGTCGAGGGGGTCAAAAACATTCAGTACTTC
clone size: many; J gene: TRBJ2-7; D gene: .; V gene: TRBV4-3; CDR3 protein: CASSQDAFRTVTYEQYF; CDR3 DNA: TGCGCCAGCAGCCAAGATGCTTTTCGGACAGTGACCTACGAGCAGTACTTC
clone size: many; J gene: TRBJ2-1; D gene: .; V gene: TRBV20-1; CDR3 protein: CSVPGDSSYNEQFF; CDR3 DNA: TGCAGTGTCCCAGGGGACTCCTCCTACAATGAGCAGTTCTTC
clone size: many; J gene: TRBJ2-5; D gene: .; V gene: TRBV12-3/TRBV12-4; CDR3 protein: CASSLLGGETQYF; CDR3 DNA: TGTGCCAGCAGTTTACTGGGTGGGGAGACCCAGTACTTC
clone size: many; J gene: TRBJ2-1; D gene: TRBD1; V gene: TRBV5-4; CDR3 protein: CASSLGTGGYNEQFF; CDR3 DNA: TGTGCCAGCAGCTTGGGGACAGGAGGATACAATGAGCAGTTCTTC
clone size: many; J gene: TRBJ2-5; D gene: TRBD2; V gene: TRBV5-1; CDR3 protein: CASSGEGVETQYF; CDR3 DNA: TGCGCCAGCTCTGGGGAGGGCGTTGAGACCCAGTACTTC
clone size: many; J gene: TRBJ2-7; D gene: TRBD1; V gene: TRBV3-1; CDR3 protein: CASRGDRDHEQYF; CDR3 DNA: TGTGCCAGCCGAGGGGACAGAGACCACGAGCAGTACTTC
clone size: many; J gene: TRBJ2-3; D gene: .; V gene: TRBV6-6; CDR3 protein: CASRGEGLTDTQYF; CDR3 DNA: TGTGCCAGCAGGGGTGAGGGACTTACAGATACGCAGTATTTT
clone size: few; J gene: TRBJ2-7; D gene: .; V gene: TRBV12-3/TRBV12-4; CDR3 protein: CASSLQSLESYEQYF; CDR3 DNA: TGTGCCAGCAGTTTACAATCCCTAGAATCCTACGAGCAGTACTTC
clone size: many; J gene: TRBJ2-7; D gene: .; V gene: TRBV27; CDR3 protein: CASSLTIREPRDEQYF; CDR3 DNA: TGTGCCAGCAGTCTCACAATCCGGGAGCCCCGGGACGAGCAGTACTTC
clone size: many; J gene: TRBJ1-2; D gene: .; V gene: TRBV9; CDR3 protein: CASSVGAEYGYTF; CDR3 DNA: TGTGCCAGCAGCGTAGGGGCGGAATATGGCTACACCTTC
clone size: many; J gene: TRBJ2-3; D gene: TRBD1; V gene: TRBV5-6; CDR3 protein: CASSLRTGGGDTQYF; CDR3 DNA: TGTGCCAGCAGCTTGCGAACAGGGGGCGGAGATACGCAGTATTTT